This record covers a single T cell receptor (beta chain). This specimen belongs to a study of blood T cell repertoires in COVID-19. Trimming removed 6 bases from V and 5 bases from J, with 14 bases in between. CDR1 is SQVTM, CDR2 ANQGSEA, per germline. The CDR3 contains 13 residues. Sequenced by immunoSEQ multiplex PCR; TCRdb stores in-frame clones only, minus some. This table holds approximately 94,000 clones, roughly 92% found once. The sequence was collected from a man aged 45 to 65 with active COVID-19. The gene calls are TRBV29-1 and TRBJ1-5, with unresolved D. Sequenced material: peripheral blood. The CDR3, as DNA: TGCAGCGTAGTGGAGGGTTGGGATCAGCCCCAGCATTTT. Translation: CSVVEGWDQPQHF.